This T cell receptor beta chain was captured in a study of Ad26.COV2.S vaccination and SARS-CoV-2 variants. Study-wide context: Ad26.COV2.S arm of COV1001 included the donor.

This clone was found once. This sample's treatment: 15 to 20 received Ad26.COV2.S at low or high dose, single or two shots; roughly five received placebo; per-sample allocation not given. The investigators took samples on day 63 after the first vaccine or placebo injection. This adult donor, from Boston, was 18-55 years old. What was given as vaccine was an Ad26 vector encoding Wuhan-strain SARS-CoV-2 spike. Sequenced by immunoSEQ multiplex PCR; TCRdb stores in-frame clones only, minus some. The sample has roughly 250,000 clones, around 85% seen once; the top ten hold 2.5% to 3.5%. Germline V lookup: CDR1 LGHDT, CDR2 YNNKEL (reference sequence). Trimming took 1 base from V and 6 from J; bases not matched to a gene: 12. There are 17 residues in the CDR3.

The TCR sequence derives from a person between 18 and 65 years old who received the Ad26.COV2.S COVID-19 vaccine or a placebo. The chain employs TRBV3-1 (or the pseudogene TRBV3-2) and TRBJ2-3, with TRBD2 identical over 8 bases. Here the sequenced sample was peripheral blood, taken in a trial of Ad26.COV2.S vaccine versus placebo. The CDR3 loop reads CASSQVAGGHLVDTQYF. In DNA form, the CDR3 reads TGTGCCAGCAGCCAAGTGGCGGGGGGCCATTTAGTGGATACGCAGTATTTT.